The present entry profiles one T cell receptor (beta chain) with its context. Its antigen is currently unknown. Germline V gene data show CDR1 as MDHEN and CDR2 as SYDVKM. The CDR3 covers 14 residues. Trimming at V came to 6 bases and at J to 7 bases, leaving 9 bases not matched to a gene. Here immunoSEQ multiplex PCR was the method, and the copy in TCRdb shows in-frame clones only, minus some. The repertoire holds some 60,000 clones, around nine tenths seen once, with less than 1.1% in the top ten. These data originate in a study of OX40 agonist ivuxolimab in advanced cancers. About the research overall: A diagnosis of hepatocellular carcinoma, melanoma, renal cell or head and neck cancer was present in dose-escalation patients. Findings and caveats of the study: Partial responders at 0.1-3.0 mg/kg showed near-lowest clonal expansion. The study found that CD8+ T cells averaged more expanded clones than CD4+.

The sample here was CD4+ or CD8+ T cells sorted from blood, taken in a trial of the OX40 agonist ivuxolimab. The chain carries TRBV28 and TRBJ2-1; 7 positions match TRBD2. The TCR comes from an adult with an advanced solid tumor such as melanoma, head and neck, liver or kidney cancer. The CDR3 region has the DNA TGTGCCAGCAGCTCTCCGGGACTAACGAATGAGCAGTTCTTC. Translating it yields CASSSPGLTNEQFF.